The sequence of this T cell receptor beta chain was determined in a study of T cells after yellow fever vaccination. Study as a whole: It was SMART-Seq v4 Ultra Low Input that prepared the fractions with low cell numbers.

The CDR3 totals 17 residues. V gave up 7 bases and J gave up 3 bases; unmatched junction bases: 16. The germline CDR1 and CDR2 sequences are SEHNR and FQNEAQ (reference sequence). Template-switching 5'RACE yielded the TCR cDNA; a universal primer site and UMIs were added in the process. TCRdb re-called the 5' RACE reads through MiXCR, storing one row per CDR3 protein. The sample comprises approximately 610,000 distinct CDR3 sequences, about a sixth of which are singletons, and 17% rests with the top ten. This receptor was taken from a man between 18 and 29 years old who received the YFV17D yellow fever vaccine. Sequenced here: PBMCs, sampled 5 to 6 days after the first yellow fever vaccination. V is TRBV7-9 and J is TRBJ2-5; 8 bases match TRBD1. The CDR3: CASIKELDRASEETQYF. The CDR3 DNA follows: TGTGCCAGCATCAAAGAACTGGACAGGGCTAGTGAAGAGACCCAGTACTTC.